These T cell receptor beta chains were read from a single sample in a study of CD8 T cells in ankylosing spondylitis. TCRdb fed the 5' RACE reads into MiXCR, producing one record per CDR3 protein. Found here are 350,000 to 450,000 distinct CDR3 sequences, roughly 27% of them singletons; the top ten hold 0.85% to 1%. Sequencing was performed on blood, either unsorted or a sorted T cell fraction (not recorded which). The source of these receptors is a male donor with ankylosing spondylitis. The CDR3 runs from the conserved cysteine through the conserved F or W. D genes are given only for firm matches. Some rows mark clone size as missing; the rest say once, few, many or name a class of expanded clone.

>TRBJ1-5|TRBV5-1|few|NA
CASSLDTPVDQPQHF
TGCGCCAGCAGCTTGGATACCCCCGTCGATCAGCCCCAGCATTTT
>TRBJ1-2|TRBV29-1|NA|TRBD1
CSVTPGTASYGYTF
TGCAGCGTTACTCCCGGGACAGCAAGCTATGGCTACACCTTC
>TRBJ1-5|TRBV3-1|NA|NA
CASSQDHAGQPQHF
TGTGCCAGCAGCCAAGATCACGCGGGTCAGCCCCAGCATTTT
>TRBJ2-1|TRBV15|NA|TRBD2
CATSTRTSGSNEQFF
TGTGCCACCAGCACTCGGACTAGCGGGAGCAATGAGCAGTTCTTC
>TRBJ1-2|TRBV6-1|NA|NA
CASSTQGSVVGGYTF
TGTGCCAGCAGTACACAGGGCTCCGTCGTCGGTGGCTACACCTTC
>TRBJ2-5|TRBV3-1|few|NA
CASRGVETQYF
TGTGCCAGCCGCGGGGTAGAGACCCAGTACTTC
>TRBJ2-1|TRBV20-1|once|NA
CSAPTVSSYNEQFF
TGCAGTGCTCCGACTGTCAGCTCCTACAATGAGCAGTTCTTC
>TRBJ2-7|TRBV11-2|few|TRBD1
CASTPQGTGLSYEQYF
TGTGCCAGCACCCCCCAGGGGACAGGGCTATCCTACGAGCAGTACTTT
>TRBJ1-2|TRBV9|few|NA
CASSVGRGGYGYTF
TGTGCCAGCAGCGTAGGAAGGGGTGGCTATGGCTACACCTTC
>TRBJ1-1|TRBV5-1|few|NA
CASSLFELDTEAFF
TGCGCCAGCAGCTTATTCGAGTTGGACACTGAAGCTTTCTTT
>TRBJ1-2|TRBV27|few|NA
CASSWGGTHYGYTF
TGTGCCAGCAGCTGGGGGGGAACTCACTATGGCTACACCTTC
>TRBJ2-3|TRBV20-1|NA|TRBD2
CSVAVSGRATDTQYF
TGCAGTGTCGCTGTTAGCGGGAGGGCCACAGATACGCAGTATTTT
>TRBJ2-7|TRBV7-2|NA|NA
CASSLDSQREQYF
TGTGCCAGCAGCTTAGATTCCCAAAGGGAGCAGTACTTC
>TRBJ2-1|TRBV11-2|few|NA
CASSLDLTGDLFF
TGTGCCAGCAGCTTAGACCTAACGGGAGACCTGTTCTTC
>TRBJ1-1|TRBV29-1|NA|NA
CSVVRDPGVTEAFF
TGCAGCGTTGTCCGGGACCCGGGAGTCACTGAAGCTTTCTTT
>TRBJ2-3|TRBV2|NA|NA
CASSGGRRDTQYF
TGTGCCAGCAGTGGGGGCCGGAGAGATACGCAGTATTTT
>TRBJ1-1|TRBV20-1|NA|NA
CSAPVGGVGEAFF
TGCAGTGCCCCAGTGGGAGGGGTGGGTGAAGCTTTCTTT
>TRBJ1-2|TRBV5-1|once|NA
CASRPEENYGYTF
TGCGCCAGCCGACCCGAGGAAAACTATGGCTACACCTTC
>TRBJ2-5|TRBV5-4|few|NA
CASSPGLSGETQYF
TGTGCCAGCAGCCCGGGTCTTTCCGGGGAGACCCAGTACTTC
>TRBJ2-4|TRBV28|NA|TRBD1
CASSEGAVAKNIQYF
TGTGCCAGCAGCGAGGGGGCTGTAGCCAAAAACATTCAGTACTTC
>TRBJ2-5|TRBV13|NA|TRBD2
CASTLGSSLKRAGEFRETQYF
TGTGCCAGCACCTTAGGTTCCTCCTTAAAACGAGCGGGAGAGTTCCGGGAGACCCAGTACTTC
>TRBJ2-1|TRBV11-2|NA|TRBD1
CASSAGTGYNEQFF
TGTGCCAGCAGCGCCGGGACAGGGTACAATGAGCAGTTCTTC
>TRBJ1-5|TRBV20-1|NA|TRBD1
CSARIPTGEGQPQHF
TGCAGTGCTAGGATACCGACAGGGGAAGGCCAGCCCCAGCATTTT
>TRBJ2-3|TRBV6-1|NA|NA
CASSRSTGRTDTQYF
TGTGCCAGCAGTAGATCGACAGGACGCACAGATACGCAGTATTTT
>TRBJ2-7|TRBV7-2|few|NA
CASSPVWGDEQYF
TGTGCCAGCAGCCCAGTTTGGGGGGACGAGCAGTACTTC
>TRBJ1-2|TRBV27|NA|TRBD1
CASRGQGASYGYTF
TGTGCCAGCAGGGGACAGGGGGCTAGCTATGGCTACACCTTC
>TRBJ2-3|TRBV5-1|few|NA
CASSIHEGSGFTDTQYF
TGCGCCAGCAGCATCCACGAGGGGAGCGGCTTCACAGATACGCAGTATTTT
>TRBJ2-1|TRBV30|NA|NA
CAWSPEVHNEQFF
TGTGCCTGGAGCCCGGAGGTACACAATGAGCAGTTCTTC
>TRBJ2-5|TRBV6-5|NA|TRBD2
CASEFAGTSGRETQYF
TGTGCCAGCGAGTTTGCGGGGACTAGCGGCCGGGAGACCCAGTACTTC
>TRBJ2-2|TRBV3-1|NA|NA
CASSQGLKTNTGELFF
TGTGCCAGCAGCCAAGGTCTTAAAACGAACACCGGGGAGCTGTTTTTT
>TRBJ2-1|TRBV5-1|NA|TRBD1
CASSSDRVTNEQFF
TGCGCCAGCAGCTCGGACAGGGTGACCAATGAGCAGTTCTTC
>TRBJ2-1|TRBV15|few|NA
CATSRVGAGVRDEQFF
TGTGCCACCAGCAGAGTGGGGGCGGGAGTGAGGGATGAGCAGTTCTTC
>TRBJ2-2|TRBV7-7|NA|TRBD2
CASSTQPVAGGNTGELFF
TGTGCCAGCAGTACCCAACCAGTAGCGGGAGGGAACACCGGGGAGCTGTTTTTT
>TRBJ2-2|TRBV5-1|NA|NA
CASSLSPLPNTGELFF
TGCGCCAGCAGCTTGAGCCCGCTGCCGAACACCGGGGAGCTGTTTTTT
>TRBJ2-4|TRBV18|few|TRBD1
CASSPKDRDGNIQYF
TGTGCCAGCTCACCAAAAGACAGGGACGGAAACATTCAGTACTTC
>TRBJ2-3|TRBV7-2|NA|NA
CASSHGSSAITDTQYF
TGTGCCAGCAGCCACGGGTCTAGCGCTATCACAGATACGCAGTATTTT
>TRBJ2-3|TRBV20-1|NA|NA
CSAAQQQSTDTQYF
TGCAGTGCTGCCCAACAGCAAAGCACAGATACGCAGTATTTT
>TRBJ2-5|TRBV20-1|few|NA
CSARAGSNQETQYF
TGCAGTGCTAGAGCGGGCAGCAACCAAGAGACCCAGTACTTC
>TRBJ2-1|TRBV20-1|NA|TRBD2
CSAPGLAGYEQFF
TGCAGTGCGCCGGGACTAGCGGGATATGAGCAGTTCTTC
>TRBJ2-2|TRBV11-2|few|NA
CASSWSPNANTGELFF
TGTGCCAGCAGCTGGTCCCCGAACGCGAACACCGGGGAGCTGTTTTTT
>TRBJ2-1|TRBV20-1|NA|TRBD2
CSARDRRGRAYNEQFF
TGCAGTGCTAGAGATCGGCGCGGGAGGGCCTACAATGAGCAGTTCTTC
>TRBJ2-3|TRBV5-4|NA|NA
CASSLPSLTDTQYF
TGTGCCAGCAGCTTACCTAGCCTCACAGATACGCAGTATTTT
>TRBJ2-3|TRBV11-1|few|NA
CASGEGGTQYF
TGTGCCAGCGGGGAGGGGGGTACGCAGTATTTT
>TRBJ2-1|TRBV5-1|many|NA
CASSFEADYNEQFF
TGCGCCAGCAGCTTTGAAGCGGACTACAATGAGCAGTTCTTC